This T cell receptor (beta chain) came from a study of liver allograft versus peripheral blood T cells. Study-level information: Transplanted livers and recipients' peripheral blood had their T cell receptor repertoires compared.

This clonotype is termed medium-sized. MiXCR was run by TCRdb on the reads, yielding one entry per CDR3 protein. The sample has about 1,800 distinct CDR3 sequences, 15% to 20% seen once. The receptor was derived from a human patient who had a liver transplant. Some T cells may be provided by the graft donor.

The CDR3 coding sequence is TGTGCCAGCAGTTTAGGGCAGGAAAACACTGAAGCTTTCTTT. The encoded protein is CASSLGQENTEAFF. This chain joins TRBV12-3 or TRBV12-4 and TRBJ1-1; D gene uncertain. This CDR3 is built from 14 residues. V lost 1 base and J 2 bases, leaving 8 bases between the germline ends.